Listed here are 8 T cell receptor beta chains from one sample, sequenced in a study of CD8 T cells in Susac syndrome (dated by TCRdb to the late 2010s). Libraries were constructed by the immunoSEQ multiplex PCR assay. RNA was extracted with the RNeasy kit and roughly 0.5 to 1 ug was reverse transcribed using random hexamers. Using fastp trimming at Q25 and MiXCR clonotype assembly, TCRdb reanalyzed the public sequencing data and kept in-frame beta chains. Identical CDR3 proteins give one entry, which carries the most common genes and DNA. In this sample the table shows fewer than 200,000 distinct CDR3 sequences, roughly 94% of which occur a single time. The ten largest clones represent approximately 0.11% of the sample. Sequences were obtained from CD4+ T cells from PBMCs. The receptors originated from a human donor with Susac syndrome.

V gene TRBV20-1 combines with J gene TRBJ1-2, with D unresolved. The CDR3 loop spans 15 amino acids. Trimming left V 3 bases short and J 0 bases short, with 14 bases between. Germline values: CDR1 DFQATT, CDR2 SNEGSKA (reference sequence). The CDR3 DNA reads TGCAGTGCTAGTCTAGCGTCGGCACCTAACTATGGCTACACCTTC. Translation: CSASLASAPNYGYTF.

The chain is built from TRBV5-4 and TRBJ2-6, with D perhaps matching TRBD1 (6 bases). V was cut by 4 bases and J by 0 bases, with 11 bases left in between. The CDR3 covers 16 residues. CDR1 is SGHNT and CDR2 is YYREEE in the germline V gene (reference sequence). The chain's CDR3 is CASSRKTGSGANVLTF. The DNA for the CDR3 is TGTGCCAGCAGCCGAAAGACAGGCTCTGGGGCCAACGTCCTGACTTTC.

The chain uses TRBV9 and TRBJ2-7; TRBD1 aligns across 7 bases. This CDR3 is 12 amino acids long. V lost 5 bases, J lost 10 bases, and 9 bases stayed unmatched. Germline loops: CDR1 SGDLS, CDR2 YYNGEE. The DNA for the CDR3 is TGTGCCAGCAGTTCCGGGACAGAGATACAGTACTTC. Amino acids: CASSSGTEIQYF. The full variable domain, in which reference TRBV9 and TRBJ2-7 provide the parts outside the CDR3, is DSGVTQTPKHLITATGQRVTLRCSPRSGDLSVYWYQQSLDQGLQFLIQYYNGEERAKGNILERFSAQQFPDLHSELNLSSLELGDSALYFCASSSGTEIQYFGPGTRLTVT.

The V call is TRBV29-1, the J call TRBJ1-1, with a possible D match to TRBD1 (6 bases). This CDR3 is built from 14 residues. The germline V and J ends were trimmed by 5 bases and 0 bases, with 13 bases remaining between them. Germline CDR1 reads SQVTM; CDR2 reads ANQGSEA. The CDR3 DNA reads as TGCAGCGTTACGAAGGGGGGTTTGAACACTGAAGCTTTCTTT. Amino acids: CSVTKGGLNTEAFF.

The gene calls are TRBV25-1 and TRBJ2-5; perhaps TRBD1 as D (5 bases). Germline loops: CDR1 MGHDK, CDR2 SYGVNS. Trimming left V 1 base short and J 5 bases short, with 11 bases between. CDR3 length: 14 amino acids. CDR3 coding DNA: TGTGCCAGCAGTGAATGGGAAGGGGTTGAGACCCAGTACTTC. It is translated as CASSEWEGVETQYF.

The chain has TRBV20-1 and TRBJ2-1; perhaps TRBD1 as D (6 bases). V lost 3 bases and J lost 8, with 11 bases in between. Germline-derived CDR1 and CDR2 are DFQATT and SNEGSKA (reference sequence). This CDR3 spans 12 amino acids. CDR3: CSASWGLDEQFF. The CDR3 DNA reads TGCAGTGCTAGCTGGGGGCTAGATGAGCAGTTCTTC.

CDR3 sequence (DNA): TGTGCCAGCGGGGAGGACCTTGGCACAGATACGCAGTATTTT. It encodes CASGEDLGTDTQYF. The J gene is TRBJ2-3, the V gene TRBV7-9, with a weak D call TRBD2 (6 bases). V gave up 8 bases and J gave up 1 base, with 13 bases separating them. Germline CDR1 reads SEHNR; CDR2 reads FQNEAQ (reference sequence). The CDR3 covers 14 residues. Combining the CDR3 with reference TRBV7-9 and TRBJ2-3 gives the whole variable domain DTGVSQNPRHKITKRGQNVTFRCDPISEHNRLYWYRQTLGQGPEFLTYFQNEAQLEKSRLLSDRFSAERPKGSFSTLEIQRTEQGDSAMYLCASGEDLGTDTQYFGPGTRLTVL.

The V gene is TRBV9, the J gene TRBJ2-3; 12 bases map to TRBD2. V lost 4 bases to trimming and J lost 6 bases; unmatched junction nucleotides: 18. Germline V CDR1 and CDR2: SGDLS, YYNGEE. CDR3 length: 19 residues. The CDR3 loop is CASSRVPWASGGAKDTQYF. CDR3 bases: TGTGCCAGCAGCAGAGTACCGTGGGCTAGCGGGGGGGCTAAGGATACGCAGTATTTT.